By proportion, the clone carrying this T cell receptor beta chain is medium-sized. The CDR3 covers 14 residues. J lost 4 bases, V lost 4 bases, and 6 bases had no gene match. CDR1 is LNHDA, CDR2 SQIVND, per germline (reference sequence). TCRdb re-called the PCR reads through MiXCR, storing one row per CDR3 protein. The sample includes tens of thousands of distinct CDR3 sequences, roughly 49% seen only once; the top ten take around 10%. This sample was included in a study of CDR3 diversity in severe acne. The sequence derives from a male donor with severe acne vulgaris. The gene calls are TRBV19 and TRBJ2-7; the match to TRBD1 covers 8 bases. Sequencing was done on a sample of blood. This CDR3 is CASSTRQGNYEQYF. The CDR3, as DNA: TGTGCCAGTAGTACGAGACAGGGGAATTACGAGCAGTACTTC.